The 30 T cell receptor beta chains below all came from one sample that was sequenced in a study of blood T cell repertoires in COVID-19. Repertoires were generated with immunoSEQ multiplex PCR, while TCRdb's copy carries only in-frame clones and drops some. The sample lists over 100,000 clones, over 60% occurring once. The sample comprised peripheral blood. The receptors were sampled from a woman in her 70s with acute or convalescent COVID-19.

The rearrangement uses TRBV20-1 and TRBJ2-1; 7 bases are a match to TRBD1. J lost 6 bases, V lost 3 bases, and 11 bases had no gene match. CDR3 length: 15 residues. Looked up from germline, CDR1 is DFQATT and CDR2 is SNEGSKA (reference sequence). CDR3 amino acids: CSASRPGQRLNEQFF. As DNA, the CDR3 is TGCAGTGCTAGTCGACCGGGACAGCGCCTCAATGAGCAGTTCTTC.

This clone was counted a few times. V is TRBV9 and J is TRBJ2-3, with D possibly matching TRBD1 (6 bases). CDR1 and CDR2 (germline): SGDLS, YYNGEE. This CDR3 is built from 15 residues. V dropped 0 bases and J dropped 2 bases, with 10 bases sitting between them. This chain's CDR3 is CASSVEGHLTDTQYF. In DNA, the CDR3 is TGTGCCAGCAGCGTAGAGGGACATCTCACAGATACGCAGTATTTT.

This clone occurred a few times. The chain couples TRBV5-1 to TRBJ2-1; 16 bases map to TRBD2. J was trimmed by 10 bases and V by 5 bases; bases with no gene match: 6. The CDR3 has 15 residues. In germline, CDR1 is SGHRS, CDR2 YFSETQ. The CDR3 DNA follows: TGCGCCAGCAGTTCCGGGACTAGCGGGAGGGTAGAGCAGTTCTTC. Amino acid sequence: CASSSGTSGRVEQFF.

The rearrangement uses TRBV6-5 and TRBJ1-6; no clear D. Germline V gives CDR1 MNHEY, CDR2 SVGAGI. CDR3 size: 12 residues. The V end lost 3 bases, the J end lost 8 bases, and 5 bases lay between the germline ends. In nucleotides, the CDR3 is TGTGCCAGCAGTTATCCCGATTCACCCCTCCACTTT. Its translation is CASSYPDSPLHF.

The chain has TRBV7-8 and TRBJ2-7; 10 bases align to TRBD2. The length of the CDR3 is 16 residues. J gave up 3 bases and V 5 bases, and 10 bases lay outside the gene matches. Germline CDR1 reads SGHVS; CDR2 reads FQNEAQ. The DNA of the CDR3 is TGTGCCAGCAGCGGAAGCGGGGGGGGGCCTAACTACGAGCAGTACTTC. This gives the protein CASSGSGGGPNYEQYF.

This clone was detected a few times. J is TRBJ1-3 and V is TRBV7-9; D is unresolved. Trimming took 3 bases from V and 0 from J, leaving 12 bases between them. This CDR3 contains 16 residues. Germline V CDR1 and CDR2: SEHNR, FQNEAQ (reference sequence). The CDR3 DNA reads as TGTGCCAGCAGCTTGGGCAGTCTCCGCTCTGGAAACACCATATATTTT. As protein: CASSLGSLRSGNTIYF. Variable domain in full (rest from reference TRBV7-9 and TRBJ1-3): DTGVSQNPRHKITKRGQNVTFRCDPISEHNRLYWYRQTLGQGPEFLTYFQNEAQLEKSRLLSDRFSAERPKGSFSTLEIQRTEQGDSAMYLCASSLGSLRSGNTIYFGEGSWLTVV.

The rearrangement joins TRBV27 to TRBJ1-5; D perhaps matches TRBD1 (5 bases). Between the trimmed V and J ends, which lost 4 bases and 0 bases, there was a span of 22 bases. CDR3 length equals 19 residues. Per the germline V gene, CDR1 is MNHEY and CDR2 is SMNVEV (reference sequence). CDR3 coding DNA: TGTGCCAGCAGTTATTGGAGCAGGGCCATTTTTTATAGCAATCAGCCCCAGCATTTT. It translates to CASSYWSRAIFYSNQPQHF.

The chain links TRBV29-1 to TRBJ1-2; 7 nucleotides line up with TRBD1. Germline trimming cut 7 bases from V and 8 bases from J; bases unmatched to any gene: 7. Germline V CDR1 and CDR2: SQVTM, ANQGSEA. The length of the CDR3 is 11 residues. The DNA for the CDR3 is TGCAGCGGCAGTGACAGGGTCGGCTACACCTTC. Amino acid sequence: CSGSDRVGYTF.

The V and J genes are TRBV7-2 and TRBJ1-2; TRBD1 matches at 8 bases. The ends lost 7 bases at V and 4 bases at J; junction bases unmatched: 14. This CDR3 is built from 16 residues. Germline loops: CDR1 SGHTA, CDR2 FQGNSA. CDR3 sequence: CASTQLPRTGTYGYTF. CDR3 DNA sequence: TGTGCCAGCACTCAATTACCTCGGACAGGGACCTATGGCTACACCTTC. The whole variable domain, filled in from reference TRBV7-2 and TRBJ1-2, reads GAGVSQSPSNKVTEKGKDVELRCDPISGHTALYWYRQSLGQGLEFLIYFQGNSAPDKSGLPSDRFSAERTGGSVSTLTIQRTQQEDSAVYLCASTQLPRTGTYGYTFGSGTRLTVV.

This clone was seen only once. The chain recombines TRBV27 with TRBJ1-5; D perhaps matches TRBD1 (6 bases). V was pared by 5 bases and J by 5 bases, with 13 bases between. This CDR3 region has 14 residues. Germline CDR1 reads MNHEY; CDR2 reads SMNVEV (reference sequence). CDR3 in amino acids: CASSRQQGYQPQHF. The CDR3 DNA sequence: TGTGCCAGCAGTAGACAACAGGGCTATCAGCCCCAGCATTTT.

The genes are TRBV5-5 and TRBJ2-3; TRBD1 matches 7 bases. The trim removed 0 bases at V and 3 bases at J, leaving 10 bases unmatched. This CDR3 comprises 17 residues. From germline, CDR1 is SGHKS and CDR2 YYEKEE (reference sequence). The DNA for the CDR3 is TGTGCCAGCAGCTTGGCCGGGGCAGGGGGAAGGACAGATACGCAGTATTTT. Protein: CASSLAGAGGRTDTQYF.

This chain links TRBV27 with TRBJ1-4, with 9 bases that match TRBD1. The CDR3 covers 16 residues. V shed 5 bases, J shed 7 bases, and the junction held 11 bases outside the gene matches. Per germline, CDR1 MNHEY and CDR2 SMNVEV (reference sequence). Written as DNA, the CDR3 is TGTGCCAGCAGTGCGGTCGGGAGGACAGGGGTTGAAAAACTGTTTTTT. It specifies CASSAVGRTGVEKLFF.

The chain joins TRBV11-2 to TRBJ1-5; 8 bases fit TRBD1. From germline, CDR1 is SGHAT and CDR2 FQNNGV. V lost 4 bases and J lost 6; bases outside the gene matches: 5. This CDR3 comprises 14 residues. CDR3 nucleotide sequence: TGTGCCAGCAGCTCCAACAGGGGGGGTCAGCCCCAGCATTTT. Protein sequence: CASSSNRGGQPQHF.

V gene TRBV28 combines with J gene TRBJ2-1, with 8 nucleotides matching TRBD1. The CDR3 is 16 residues long. The V gene's germline CDR1 is MDHEN and CDR2 SYDVKM. Trimming removed 6 bases from V and 4 bases from J; junction bases left unmatched: 11. The CDR3 region is CASRRQGAGVYNEQFF. DNA of the CDR3: TGTGCCAGCAGGCGGCAGGGGGCTGGGGTTTACAATGAGCAGTTCTTC. The whole variable domain, remainder taken from reference TRBV28 and TRBJ2-1, is DVKVTQSSRYLVKRTGEKVFLECVQDMDHENMFWYRQDPGLGLRLIYFSYDVKMKEKGDIPEGYSVSREKKERFSLILESASTNQTSMYLCASRRQGAGVYNEQFFGPGTRLTVL.

The chain employs TRBV7-6 and TRBJ2-5; D is unclear. This CDR3 is 19 amino acids long. Trimming took off 5 bases at V and 3 bases at J, with 28 bases between the two ends. Per the germline V gene, CDR1 is SGHVS and CDR2 is FNYEAQ. The CDR3 spells CASSRPLATQTSLKETQYF. The CDR3 nucleotides read TGTGCCAGCAGCCGCCCGCTCGCGACGCAGACTTCCCTCAAAGAGACCCAGTACTTC.

The J gene is TRBJ2-2, the V gene TRBV6-5; TRBD1 might be the D (6 bases). Germline V gene sequence: CDR1 MNHEY, CDR2 SVGAGI. The CDR3 has 13 amino acids. The germline V and J ends were trimmed by 8 bases and 4 bases, with 11 bases remaining between them. As DNA, the CDR3 is TGTGCCAGCGAAGACAGGTTCACCGGGGAGCTGTTTTTT. Translating it yields CASEDRFTGELFF.

The chain recombines TRBV10-2 with TRBJ1-6; 9 bases fit TRBD1. CDR1 WSHSY and CDR2 SAAADI come from the germline V gene. CDR3 length: 13 amino acids. V dropped 6 bases and J dropped 9; count of bases not matched to a gene: 3. The CDR3 is CASRGTGFSPLHF. CDR3 coding DNA: TGCGCCAGCAGGGGGACAGGGTTTTCACCCCTCCACTTT.

This clone turned up a few times. V is TRBV4-3 and J is TRBJ2-1; D is undetermined. The CDR3 contains 15 residues. Germline CDR1 and CDR2: LGHNA and YSLEER. Trimming took off 4 bases at V and 0 bases at J, with 10 bases between the two ends. CDR3 residues: CASSRTGSSYNEQFF. CDR3 nucleotide sequence: TGCGCCAGCAGCCGTACTGGTAGCTCCTACAATGAGCAGTTCTTC.

This clone was counted a few times. The chain joins TRBV2 to TRBJ2-5; TRBD2 agrees at 10 bases. V dropped 4 bases and J dropped 5; count of bases not matched to a gene: 10. The germline CDR1 and CDR2 sequences are SNHLY and FYNNEI. This CDR3 spans 16 amino acids. Written as DNA, the CDR3 is TGTGCCAGCAGTGGTTTTGCTAGCGGGAGTAGGGAGACCCAGTACTTC. Encoded protein: CASSGFASGSRETQYF.

The rearrangement joins TRBV7-8 to TRBJ2-7, with 8 bases aligning to TRBD1. This CDR3 is built from 15 residues. Looked up from germline, CDR1 is SGHVS and CDR2 is FQNEAQ. V shed 5 bases and J 0 bases; nucleotides not matched to a gene: 6. CDR3 amino acids: CASSQRQGSSYEQYF. CDR3 nucleotides: TGTGCCAGCAGCCAACGACAGGGGTCCTCCTACGAGCAGTACTTC.

Notes on this clone: The junction departs from the called germline gene at one end, perhaps through a read error. V usage is TRBV15 and J usage is TRBJ1-4; a weak D match, TRBD1 (6 bases). CDR3 size: 13 residues. Germline values: CDR1 LNHNV, CDR2 YYDKDF (reference sequence). In nucleotides, the CDR3 is TGTGCCACCAGCAGAGATCTGTCCGGGACATCGGCTTTT. It encodes CATSRDLSGTSAF.

This clone was observed a handful of times. The J gene is TRBJ2-1, the V gene TRBV7-9; the D gene is possibly TRBD2 (5 bases). V shed 1 base and J shed 7 bases, with 11 bases lying between them. The germline V gene encodes CDR1 SEHNR and CDR2 FQNEAQ (reference sequence). CDR3 length: 14 amino acids. The CDR3, as DNA: TGTGCCAGCAGCTTAGTAGGATCGGGGAATGAGCAGTTCTTC. Amino acids: CASSLVGSGNEQFF.

This clone was observed a few times. The chain uses TRBV7-9 and TRBJ2-7; 9 nucleotides match TRBD1. V trimming: 4 bases; J trimming: 4 bases; junction bases outside the gene matches: 5. CDR1 is SEHNR, CDR2 FQNEAQ, per germline (reference sequence). The CDR3 is 14 residues long. CDR3 residues: CASSSGTGLYEQYF. The CDR3, as DNA: TGTGCCAGCAGCTCCGGGACAGGGTTATACGAGCAGTACTTC.

V is TRBV24-1 and J is TRBJ2-1; 10 bases map to TRBD2. The CDR3 loop spans 13 amino acids. The V gene end was trimmed by 0 bases and the J gene end by 11 bases; junction bases not matched to a gene: 0. CDR1 KGHDR and CDR2 SFDVKD come from the germline V gene. This CDR3 is CATSDLTSGKQFF. The CDR3 bases are TGTGCCACCAGTGATTTGACTAGCGGGAAGCAGTTCTTC.

This chain joins TRBV4-1 and TRBJ2-2, with TRBD2 matching over 7 bases. The CDR3 spans 16 residues. Germline CDR1 and CDR2: MGHRA and YSYEKL. After removal of 1 base from V and 3 bases from J, the junction contained 5 bases not matched to a gene. This chain's CDR3 is CASSQGSGGHTGELFF. CDR3 coding DNA: TGCGCCAGCAGCCAAGGATCGGGAGGACACACCGGGGAGCTGTTTTTT.

The chain recombines TRBV7-9 with TRBJ2-3; the D gene is possibly TRBD2 (7 bases). Germline CDR1 SEHNR, CDR2 FQNEAQ (reference sequence). This CDR3 region has 16 residues. V lost 8 bases and J 4 bases, leaving 22 bases between the germline ends. This chain's CDR3 is CASSPRSGGAADTQYF. The CDR3 coding sequence is TGTGCCAGCTCTCCCAGAAGTGGGGGGGCCGCAGATACGCAGTATTTT. The entire variable domain, with the rest obtained from reference TRBV7-9 and TRBJ2-3, is as follows: DTGVSQNPRHKITKRGQNVTFRCDPISEHNRLYWYRQTLGQGPEFLTYFQNEAQLEKSRLLSDRFSAERPKGSFSTLEIQRTEQGDSAMYLCASSPRSGGAADTQYFGPGTRLTVL.

This sequence joins TRBV9 and TRBJ1-5; 7 positions match TRBD1. This CDR3 comprises 14 residues. The germline gives CDR1 SGDLS, CDR2 YYNGEE. Trimming cost V 4 bases and J 2 bases; bases outside gene matches: 3. The CDR3 nucleotides are TGTGCCAGCAGCACAGGGGTTGGCAATCAGCCCCAGCATTTT. Translated, it gives CASSTGVGNQPQHF.

This clone was observed once. The genes are TRBV19 and TRBJ2-5; a possible D gene is TRBD2 (5 bases). CDR1 LNHDA and CDR2 SQIVND come from the germline V gene (reference sequence). Trimming cost V 1 base and J 5 bases, with 11 bases left between them. This CDR3 is built from 14 residues. The DNA of the CDR3 is TGTGCCAGTAGTATAGGAGGGCCTCGGGAGACCCAGTACTTC. Its protein is CASSIGGPRETQYF. The full variable domain, in which reference TRBV19 and TRBJ2-5 provide the parts outside the CDR3, is DGGITQSPKYLFRKEGQNVTLSCEQNLNHDAMYWYRQDPGQGLRLIYYSQIVNDFQKGDIAEGYSVSREKKESFPLTVTSAQKNPTAFYLCASSIGGPRETQYFGPGTRLLVL.

The V and J genes are TRBV9 and TRBJ2-1, with 7 bases that match TRBD2. The trim removed 0 bases at V and 3 bases at J, leaving 3 bases unmatched. The CDR3 runs 15 residues. The V gene's germline CDR1 is SGDLS and CDR2 YYNGEE. CDR3 sequence (DNA): TGTGCCAGCAGCGTAGGAGCGGGGTACTACAATGAGCAGTTCTTC. It specifies CASSVGAGYYNEQFF.

This clone was recorded many times. The chain carries TRBV4-1 and TRBJ1-5, with 10 bases fitting TRBD1. This CDR3 has 17 amino acids. V dropped 4 bases and J dropped 3; count of bases not matched to a gene: 9. Germline values: CDR1 MGHRA, CDR2 YSYEKL. This chain's CDR3 is CASSPGTDRGHNQPQHF. The CDR3 region has the DNA TGCGCCAGCAGCCCAGGAACCGACAGGGGGCACAATCAGCCCCAGCATTTT.